Given below is one T cell receptor (beta chain) in context. This record comes from a study of blood T cell repertoires in COVID-19. Across the study: The United States, Italy and Spain were the sources of the acute and convalescent COVID-19 samples.

In the authors' methods: Amplified reference gene primers provided the basis for estimating nucleated cell counts. Data came from immunoSEQ multiplex PCR; TCRdb stores just in-frame clones and leaves some out. The V and J calls and clone size come from that table; D and trimming were worked out from the DNA. The sample includes around 60,000 clones, roughly four fifths of them seen just once. V shed 4 bases and J 0 bases; nucleotides not matched to a gene: 7. Germline loops: CDR1 SGHRS, CDR2 YFSETQ. The CDR3 totals 16 residues. Sequencing was performed on peripheral blood. The receptor comes from a woman older than 75 with acute or convalescent COVID-19. The chain couples TRBV5-1 to TRBJ2-3, with 8 positions matching TRBD2. DNA for the CDR3: TGCGCCAGCAGCCTGCTAGCGGGCCTAAGCACAGATACGCAGTATTTT. Protein product: CASSLLAGLSTDTQYF.